This T cell receptor (beta chain) appears in the sequencing data of a study of control samples from healthy donors and cancer patients. The CDR3 spans 14 residues. Germline values: CDR1 MNHEY, CDR2 SVGEGT. The V and J ends lost 5 bases and 0 bases, in that order; junction bases with no gene match: 1. Only in-frame clones appear in the TCRdb table, and some are missing; sequencing was by immunoSEQ multiplex PCR. The sample contains 150,000 to 200,000 clones, 85% to 95% of which appear only once. This TCR was recovered from a woman between 40 and 55 years old in good health. The sequenced sample was blood. V is TRBV6-2 or TRBV6-3 and J is TRBJ1-2; 9 bases fit TRBD1. The CDR3 is CASSRTGANYGYTF. The CDR3 nucleotides are TGTGCCAGCAGTCGGACAGGGGCTAACTATGGCTACACCTTC.